These 5 T cell receptor beta chains were sequenced from one sample in a study of blood T cell repertoires in COVID-19. This table comes from immunoSEQ multiplex PCR, and its TCRdb copy is limited to in-frame clones, with some not included. The table shows about 230,000 clones, with almost 85% occurring only once. The specimen sequenced was peripheral blood. Every receptor here comes from a man between 45 and 60 years old with COVID-19, enrolled during active disease.

This clone appeared a single time. V usage is TRBV12-3 or TRBV12-4 and J usage is TRBJ1-1; no clear D. The V and J ends lost 5 bases and 4 bases respectively, with 11 bases between them. This CDR3 comprises 13 residues. CDR3 DNA: TGTGCCAGCAGTCCGGGGTTGGCCACTGAAGCTTTCTTT. It translates to CASSPGLATEAFF.

The rearrangement links TRBV9 to TRBJ2-3; 9 bases agree with TRBD2. The CDR3 has 15 amino acids. Germline trimming cut 5 bases from V and 1 base from J; bases unmatched to any gene: 5. In germline, CDR1 is SGDLS, CDR2 YYNGEE. CDR3 bases: TGTGCCAGCAGTCAGAAGCGGGGGGGCACAGATACGCAGTATTTT. It translates to CASSQKRGGTDTQYF.

The chain uses TRBV6-5 and TRBJ2-1, with 8 bases matching TRBD2. The CDR3 sequence is 15 residues long. The germline gives CDR1 MNHEY, CDR2 SVGAGI. The junction had 4 bases not matched to a gene; V was cut back by 0 bases and J by 6 bases. The CDR3 bases are TGTGCCAGCAGTTACTCAACGGGGGGGCTCAATGAGCAGTTCTTC. Translated, it gives CASSYSTGGLNEQFF.

V gene TRBV3-1 (or the pseudogene TRBV3-2) combines with J gene TRBJ1-4; the match to TRBD1 covers 8 bases. Germline trimming cut 2 bases from V and 6 bases from J; bases unmatched to any gene: 5. From germline, CDR1 is LGHDT and CDR2 YNNKEL (reference sequence). The CDR3 extends over 15 amino acids. Written as DNA, the CDR3 is TGTGCCAGCAGCCAACCTGGACAGGGAGATGAAAAACTGTTTTTT. Amino acids: CASSQPGQGDEKLFF.

The chain links TRBV27 to TRBJ1-4; D uncertain. The CDR3 runs to 15 residues. Trimming stripped 8 bases from V and 0 bases from J, with 13 bases between. The germline V gene encodes CDR1 MNHEY and CDR2 SMNVEV (reference sequence). The CDR3 spells CASGLFGATNEKLFF. The CDR3 DNA reads as TGTGCCAGCGGGCTATTCGGTGCAACTAATGAAAAACTGTTTTTT.